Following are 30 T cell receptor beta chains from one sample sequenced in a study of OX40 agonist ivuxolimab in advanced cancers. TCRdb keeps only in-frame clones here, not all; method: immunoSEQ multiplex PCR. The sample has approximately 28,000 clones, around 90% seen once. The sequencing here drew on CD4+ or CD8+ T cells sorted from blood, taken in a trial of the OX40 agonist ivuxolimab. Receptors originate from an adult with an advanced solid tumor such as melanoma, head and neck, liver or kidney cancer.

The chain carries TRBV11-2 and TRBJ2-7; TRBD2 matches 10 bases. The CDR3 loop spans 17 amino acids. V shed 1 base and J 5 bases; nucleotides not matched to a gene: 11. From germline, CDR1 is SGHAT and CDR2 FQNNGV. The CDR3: CASSLGGSGRAFHEQYF. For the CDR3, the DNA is TGTGCCAGCAGCTTAGGGGGCAGCGGGAGGGCCTTCCACGAGCAGTACTTC.

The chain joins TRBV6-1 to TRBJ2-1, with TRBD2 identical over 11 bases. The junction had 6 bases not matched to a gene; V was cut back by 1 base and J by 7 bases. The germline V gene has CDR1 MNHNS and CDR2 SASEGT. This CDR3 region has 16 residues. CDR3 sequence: CASSEGSGRAGNEQFF. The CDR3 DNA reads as TGTGCCAGCAGTGAAGGTAGCGGGAGGGCCGGGAATGAGCAGTTCTTC.

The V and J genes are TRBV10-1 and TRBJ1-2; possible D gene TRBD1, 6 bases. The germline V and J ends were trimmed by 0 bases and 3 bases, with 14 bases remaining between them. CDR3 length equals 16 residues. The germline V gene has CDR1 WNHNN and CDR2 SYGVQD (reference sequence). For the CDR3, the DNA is TGCGCCAGCAGTGAGTCGGCCAGGGGTGATTACTATGGCTACACCTTC. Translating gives CASSESARGDYYGYTF.

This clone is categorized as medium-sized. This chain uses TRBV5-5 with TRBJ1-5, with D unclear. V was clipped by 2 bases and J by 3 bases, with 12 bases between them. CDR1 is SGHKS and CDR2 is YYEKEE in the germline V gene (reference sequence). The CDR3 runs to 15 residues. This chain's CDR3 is CASSLRLFDNQPQHF. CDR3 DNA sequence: TGTGCCAGCAGCTTAAGGTTATTTGACAATCAGCCCCAGCATTTT.

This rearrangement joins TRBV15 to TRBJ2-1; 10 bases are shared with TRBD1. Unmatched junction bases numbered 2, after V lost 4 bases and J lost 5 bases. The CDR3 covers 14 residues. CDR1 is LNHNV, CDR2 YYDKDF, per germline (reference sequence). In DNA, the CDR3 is TGTGCCACCAGCATAGACAGGGGGCACAATGAGCAGTTCTTC. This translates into CATSIDRGHNEQFF.

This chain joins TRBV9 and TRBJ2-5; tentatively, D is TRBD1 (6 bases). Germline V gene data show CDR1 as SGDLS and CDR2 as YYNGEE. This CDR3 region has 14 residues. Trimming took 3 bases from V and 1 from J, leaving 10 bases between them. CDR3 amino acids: CASSAGQIQETQYF. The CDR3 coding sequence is TGTGCCAGCAGCGCGGGACAAATCCAAGAGACCCAGTACTTC. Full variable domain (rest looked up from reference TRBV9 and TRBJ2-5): DSGVTQTPKHLITATGQRVTLRCSPRSGDLSVYWYQQSLDQGLQFLIQYYNGEERAKGNILERFSAQQFPDLHSELNLSSLELGDSALYFCASSAGQIQETQYFGPGTRLLVL.

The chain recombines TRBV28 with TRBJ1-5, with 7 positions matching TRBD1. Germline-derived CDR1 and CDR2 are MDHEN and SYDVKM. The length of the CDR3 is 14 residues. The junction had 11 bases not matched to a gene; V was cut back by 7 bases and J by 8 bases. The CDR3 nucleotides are TGTGCCAGCACCTTGACAGGGACTATGGAGCCCCAGCATTTT. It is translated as CASTLTGTMEPQHF.

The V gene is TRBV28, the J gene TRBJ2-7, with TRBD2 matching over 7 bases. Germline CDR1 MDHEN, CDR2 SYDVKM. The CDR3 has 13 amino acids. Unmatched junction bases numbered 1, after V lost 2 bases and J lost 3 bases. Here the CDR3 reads CASSLAGDYEQYF. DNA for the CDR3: TGTGCCAGCAGTTTAGCGGGAGACTACGAGCAGTACTTC.

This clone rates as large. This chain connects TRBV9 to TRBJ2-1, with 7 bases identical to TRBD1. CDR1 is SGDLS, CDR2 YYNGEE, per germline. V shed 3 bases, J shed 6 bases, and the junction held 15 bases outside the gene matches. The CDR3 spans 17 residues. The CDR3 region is CASSAAGETGLVNEQFF. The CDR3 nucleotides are TGTGCCAGCAGCGCCGCCGGGGAGACAGGGTTGGTCAATGAGCAGTTCTTC.

CDR3 sequence reads: CASSPGTGDGVGGGYTF. CDR3 nucleotides: TGTGCCAGCAGCCCCGGGACAGGGGATGGGGTGGGTGGTGGCTACACCTTC. This chain uses TRBV7-2 with TRBJ1-2; the match to TRBD1 covers 10 bases. The CDR3 has 17 residues. CDR1 is SGHTA, CDR2 FQGNSA, per germline. Trimming removed 5 bases from V and 7 bases from J; junction bases left unmatched: 16. The variable domain in full, completed from reference TRBV7-2 and TRBJ1-2, reads GAGVSQSPSNKVTEKGKDVELRCDPISGHTALYWYRQSLGQGLEFLIYFQGNSAPDKSGLPSDRFSAERTGGSVSTLTIQRTQQEDSAVYLCASSPGTGDGVGGGYTFGSGTRLTVV.

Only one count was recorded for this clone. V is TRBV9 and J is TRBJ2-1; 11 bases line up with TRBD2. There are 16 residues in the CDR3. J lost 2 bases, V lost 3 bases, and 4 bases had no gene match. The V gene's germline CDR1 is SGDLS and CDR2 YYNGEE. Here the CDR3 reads CASSGLAGGTYNEQFF. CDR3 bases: TGTGCCAGCAGCGGTCTAGCGGGGGGAACCTACAATGAGCAGTTCTTC.

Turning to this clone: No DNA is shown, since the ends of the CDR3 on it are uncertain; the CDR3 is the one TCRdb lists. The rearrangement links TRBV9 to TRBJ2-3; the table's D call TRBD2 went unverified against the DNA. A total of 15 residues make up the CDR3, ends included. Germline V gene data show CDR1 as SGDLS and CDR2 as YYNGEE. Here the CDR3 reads CASSVGGGTSGELDF.

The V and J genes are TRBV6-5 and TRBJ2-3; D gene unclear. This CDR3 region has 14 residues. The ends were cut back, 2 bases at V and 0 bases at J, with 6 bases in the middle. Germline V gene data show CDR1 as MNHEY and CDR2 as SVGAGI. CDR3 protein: CASSYGISTDTQYF. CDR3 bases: TGTGCCAGCAGTTACGGGATTAGCACAGATACGCAGTATTTT.

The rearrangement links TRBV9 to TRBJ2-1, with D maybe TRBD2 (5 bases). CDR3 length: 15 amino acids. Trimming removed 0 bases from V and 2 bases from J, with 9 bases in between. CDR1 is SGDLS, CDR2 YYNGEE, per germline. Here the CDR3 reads CASSVVGSTYNEQFF. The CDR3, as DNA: TGTGCCAGCAGCGTAGTAGGGAGCACCTACAATGAGCAGTTCTTC.

The CDR3 bases are TGTGCCAGCAGCCTCGGAGAGGGTCCGAGCAATCAGCCCCAGCATTTT. It specifies CASSLGEGPSNQPQHF. The chain is built from TRBV5-4 and TRBJ1-5; D unresolved. The CDR3 sequence is 16 residues long. Germline CDR1 is SGHNT and CDR2 is YYREEE (reference sequence). Trimming took off 4 bases at V and 1 base at J, with 15 bases between the two ends.

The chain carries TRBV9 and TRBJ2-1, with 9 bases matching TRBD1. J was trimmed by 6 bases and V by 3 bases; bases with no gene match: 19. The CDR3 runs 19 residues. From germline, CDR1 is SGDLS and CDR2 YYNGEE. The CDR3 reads CASSGWLRDREALRNEQFF. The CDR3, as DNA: TGTGCCAGCAGCGGATGGCTTCGGGACAGGGAGGCCCTACGCAATGAGCAGTTCTTC. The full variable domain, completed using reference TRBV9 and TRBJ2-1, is DSGVTQTPKHLITATGQRVTLRCSPRSGDLSVYWYQQSLDQGLQFLIQYYNGEERAKGNILERFSAQQFPDLHSELNLSSLELGDSALYFCASSGWLRDREALRNEQFFGPGTRLTVL.

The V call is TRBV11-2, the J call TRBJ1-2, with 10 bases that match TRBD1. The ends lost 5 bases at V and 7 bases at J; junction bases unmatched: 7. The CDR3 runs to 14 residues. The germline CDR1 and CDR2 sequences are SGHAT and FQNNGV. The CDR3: CASSPARTGGGYTF. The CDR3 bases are TGTGCCAGCAGCCCGGCCCGGACAGGGGGTGGCTACACCTTC.

Written as DNA, the CDR3 is TGTGCCAGCAGTGAAGGCGGGGGAGGCACAGATACGCAGTATTTT. It encodes CASSEGGGGTDTQYF. The chain joins TRBV2 to TRBJ2-3; 7 bases map to TRBD2. Unmatched junction bases numbered 2, after V lost 1 base and J lost 1 base. Germline V gene lookup returns CDR1 SNHLY and CDR2 FYNNEI. The CDR3 covers 15 residues. The full variable domain, completed using reference TRBV2 and TRBJ2-3, is EPEVTQTPSHQVTQMGQEVILRCVPISNHLYFYWYRQILGQKVEFLVSFYNNEISEKSEIFDDQFSVERPDGSNFTLKIRSTKLEDSAMYFCASSEGGGGTDTQYFGPGTRLTVL.

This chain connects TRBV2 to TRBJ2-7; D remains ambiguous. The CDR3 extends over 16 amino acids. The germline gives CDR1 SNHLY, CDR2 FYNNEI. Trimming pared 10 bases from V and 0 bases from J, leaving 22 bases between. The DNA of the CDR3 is TGTGCCACCCAGGACCCCTATCCACGTAGCTCCTACGAGCAGTACTTC. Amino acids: CATQDPYPRSSYEQYF.

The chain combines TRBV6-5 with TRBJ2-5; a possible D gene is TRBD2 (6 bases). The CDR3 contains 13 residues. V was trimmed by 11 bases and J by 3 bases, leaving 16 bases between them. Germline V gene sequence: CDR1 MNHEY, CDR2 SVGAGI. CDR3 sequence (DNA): TGTGCCGGGTCCACCGGGGGTAAAGAGACCCAGTACTTC. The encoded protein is CAGSTGGKETQYF.

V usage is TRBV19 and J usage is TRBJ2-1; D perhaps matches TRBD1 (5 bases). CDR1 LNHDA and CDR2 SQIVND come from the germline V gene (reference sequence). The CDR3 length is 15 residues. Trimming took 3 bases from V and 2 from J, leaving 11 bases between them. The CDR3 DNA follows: TGTGCCAGTAGTATGAGCAGGGCGCCCTACAATGAGCAGTTCTTC. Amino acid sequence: CASSMSRAPYNEQFF.

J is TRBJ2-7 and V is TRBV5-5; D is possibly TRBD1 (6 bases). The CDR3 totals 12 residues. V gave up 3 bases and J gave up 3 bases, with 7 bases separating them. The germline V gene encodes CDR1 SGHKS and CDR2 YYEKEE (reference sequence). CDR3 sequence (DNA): TGTGCCAGCAGCTCGGACAGCTACGAGCAGTACTTC. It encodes CASSSDSYEQYF.

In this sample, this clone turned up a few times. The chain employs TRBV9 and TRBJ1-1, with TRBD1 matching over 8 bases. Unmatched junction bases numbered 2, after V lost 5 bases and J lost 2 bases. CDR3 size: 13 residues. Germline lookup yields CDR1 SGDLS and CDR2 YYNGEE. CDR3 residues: CASSDRGNTEAFF. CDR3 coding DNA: TGTGCCAGCAGTGACAGGGGAAACACTGAAGCTTTCTTT.

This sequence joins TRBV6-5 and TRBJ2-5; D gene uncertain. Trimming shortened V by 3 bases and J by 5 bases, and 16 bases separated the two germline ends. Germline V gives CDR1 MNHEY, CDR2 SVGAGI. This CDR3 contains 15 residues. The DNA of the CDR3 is TGTGCCAGCAGTTATGGGTCCGGTTTAGTGGAGACCCAGTACTTC. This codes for CASSYGSGLVETQYF.

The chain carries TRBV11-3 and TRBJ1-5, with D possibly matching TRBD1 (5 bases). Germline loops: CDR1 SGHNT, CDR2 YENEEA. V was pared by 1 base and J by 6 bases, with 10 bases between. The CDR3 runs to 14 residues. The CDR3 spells CASSLGGAVQPQHF. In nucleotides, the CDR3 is TGTGCCAGCAGCTTAGGTGGGGCGGTTCAGCCCCAGCATTTT. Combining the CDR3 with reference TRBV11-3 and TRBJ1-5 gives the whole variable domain EAGVVQSPRYKIIEKKQPVAFWCNPISGHNTLYWYLQNLGQGPELLIRYENEEAVDDSQLPKDRFSAERLKGVDSTLKIQPAELGDSAVYLCASSLGGAVQPQHFGDGTRLSIL.

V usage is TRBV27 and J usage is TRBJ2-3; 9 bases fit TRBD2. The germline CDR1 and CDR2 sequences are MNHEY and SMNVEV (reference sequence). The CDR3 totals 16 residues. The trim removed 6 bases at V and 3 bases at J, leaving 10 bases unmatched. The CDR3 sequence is CASRPLEGLATDTQYF. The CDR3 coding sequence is TGTGCCAGCAGGCCCTTAGAAGGACTAGCGACAGATACGCAGTATTTT.

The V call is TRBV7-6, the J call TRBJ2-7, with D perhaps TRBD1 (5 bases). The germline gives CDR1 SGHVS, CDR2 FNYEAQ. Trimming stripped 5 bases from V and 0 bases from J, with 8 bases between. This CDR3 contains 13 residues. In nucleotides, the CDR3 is TGTGCCAGCAGCGCAACAGGCTCCTACGAGCAGTACTTC. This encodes CASSATGSYEQYF.

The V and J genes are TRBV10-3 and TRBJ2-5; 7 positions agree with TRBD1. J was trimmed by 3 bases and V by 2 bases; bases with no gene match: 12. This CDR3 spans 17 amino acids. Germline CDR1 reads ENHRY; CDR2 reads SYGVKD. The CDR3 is CAISEGTVGVGEETQYF. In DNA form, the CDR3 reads TGTGCCATCAGTGAGGGGACAGTGGGGGTTGGGGAAGAGACCCAGTACTTC.

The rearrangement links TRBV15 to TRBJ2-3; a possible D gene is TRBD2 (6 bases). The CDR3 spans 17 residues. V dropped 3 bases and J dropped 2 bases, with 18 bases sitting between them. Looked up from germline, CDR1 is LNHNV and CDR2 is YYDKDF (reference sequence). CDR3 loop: CATSRGGGGRVTDTQYF. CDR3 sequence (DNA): TGTGCCACCAGCAGGGGGGGAGGTGGCAGAGTCACAGATACGCAGTATTTT.

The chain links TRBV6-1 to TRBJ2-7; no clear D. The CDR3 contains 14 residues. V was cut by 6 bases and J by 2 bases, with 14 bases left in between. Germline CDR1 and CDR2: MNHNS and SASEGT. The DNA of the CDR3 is TGTGCCAGCAGGGGTGAAGACGAGGCCTACGAGCAGTACTTC. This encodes CASRGEDEAYEQYF.